Listed below are T cell receptor beta chains from one sample, sequenced in a study of cytomegalovirus exposure and HLA in healthy donors. Method: immunoSEQ multiplex PCR; TCRdb's copy keeps in-frame clones and lacks some. The sample shows 200,000 to 250,000 clones, just under 85% of them seen only once. The sequenced sample was PBMCs. All receptors derive from a woman between 35 and 50 years old in good health and CMV-seronegative. The CDR3 runs from the conserved cysteine through the conserved F or W. A D gene is named only where the DNA matches it firmly. Rows give clone size only sometimes, using once, few, many, or a class for an expanded clone.

>NA|TRBV4-3|TRBJ2-1|NA
CASSQDPGHSYNEQFF
TGCGCCAGCAGCCAAGATCCGGGACATTCCTACAATGAGCAGTTCTTC
>NA|TRBV7-2|TRBJ2-5|NA
CASSYDPSGQETQYF
TGTGCCAGCAGCTATGACCCCTCAGGCCAAGAGACCCAGTACTTC
>NA|TRBV11-3|TRBJ2-1|NA
CASSLDGYGREQFF
TGTGCCAGCAGCTTAGACGGGTATGGCCGCGAGCAGTTCTTC
>few|TRBV5-1|TRBJ2-2|TRBD2
CASSMTSSGELFF
TGCGCCAGCAGCATGACTAGCTCCGGGGAGCTGTTTTTT
>NA|TRBV6-1|TRBJ2-7|TRBD2
CASSDPWTSGSYEQYF
TGTGCCAGCAGTGACCCTTGGACTAGCGGATCCTACGAGCAGTACTTC
>NA|TRBV19|TRBJ2-5|TRBD1
CASSIGQGARGETQYF
TGTGCCAGTAGTATAGGGCAGGGGGCGCGTGGGGAGACCCAGTACTTC
>once|TRBV19|TRBJ1-1|TRBD1
CASIRDRATEAFF
TGTGCCAGTATCCGGGACAGGGCGACTGAAGCTTTCTTT
>NA|TRBV5-1|TRBJ2-7|TRBD1
CASSSGTDEQYF
TGCGCCAGCAGCTCCGGGACAGACGAGCAGTACTTC
>NA|TRBV29-1|TRBJ2-3|TRBD2
CSVEDTASGDSTDTQYF
TGCAGCGTTGAAGATACGGCTAGCGGGGATAGCACAGATACGCAGTATTTT
>NA|TRBV11-2|TRBJ2-7|TRBD2
CASSLSLGLAGTYEQYF
TGTGCCAGCAGCTTATCCCTCGGACTAGCGGGGACCTACGAGCAGTACTTC
>few|TRBV6-5|TRBJ2-7|NA
CASSGGDFREYF
TGTGCCAGCAGTGGAGGGGATTTCAGGGAGTACTTC
>NA|TRBV9|TRBJ1-5|TRBD1
CASSPPDREGNQPQHF
TGTGCCAGCAGCCCCCCGGACAGGGAGGGCAATCAGCCCCAGCATTTT
>NA|TRBV5-5|TRBJ2-5|NA
CASSYAPGETQYF
TGTGCCAGCTCATACGCTCCGGGGGAGACCCAGTACTTC
>NA|TRBV4-3|TRBJ2-7|TRBD2
CASSQDRGGGQYF
TGCGCCAGCAGCCAAGATCGGGGGGGCGGGCAGTACTTC
>NA|TRBV10-3|TRBJ1-2|NA
CAISESGQDVYGYTF
TGTGCCATCAGTGAGTCGGGTCAGGATGTTTATGGCTACACCTTC
>once|TRBV9|TRBJ2-1|TRBD2
CASSGTSGTVTYNEQFF
TGTGCCAGCAGCGGTACTAGCGGGACAGTGACCTACAATGAGCAGTTCTTC
>NA|TRBV5-1|TRBJ2-5|NA
CASSLLQTGETQYF
TGCGCCAGCAGTCTGTTACAGACGGGGGAGACCCAGTACTTC
>once|TRBV19|TRBJ1-5|NA
CASSTTGGNQPQHF
TGTGCCAGTAGTACAACTGGAGGCAATCAGCCCCAGCATTTT
>NA|TRBV25-1|TRBJ1-2|TRBD1
CASSDHTGQGMRGYTF
TGTGCCAGCAGTGACCACACGGGACAGGGGATGAGAGGCTACACCTTC
>NA|TRBV19|TRBJ2-1|NA
CASSISGGSYNEQFF
TGTGCCAGTAGTATATCCGGGGGCTCCTACAATGAGCAGTTCTTC
>NA|TRBV7-9|TRBJ2-1|TRBD2
CASSLWLAGGRKGNEQFF
TGTGCCAGCAGCTTGTGGCTAGCGGGGGGGCGTAAGGGCAATGAGCAGTTCTTC
>NA|TRBV25-1|TRBJ1-2|NA
CAAELDYGYTF
TGTGCCGCCGAACTGGACTATGGCTACACCTTC
>NA|TRBV6-5|TRBJ2-7|TRBD1
CASSYRGQGGYEQYF
TGTGCCAGCAGTTACCGCGGACAGGGGGGCTACGAGCAGTACTTC
>NA|TRBV11-3|TRBJ2-5|NA
CASSRTEAQETQYF
TGTGCCAGCAGCAGGACGGAGGCACAAGAGACCCAGTACTTC
>NA|TRBV6-5|TRBJ2-7|NA
CASRSSRDFFYEQYF
TGTGCCAGCAGGAGCTCCCGGGACTTTTTTTACGAGCAGTACTTC
>NA|TRBV9|TRBJ2-5|NA
CGGGPIQETQYF
TGTGGGGGGGGCCCTATCCAAGAGACCCAGTACTTC
>NA|TRBV10-3|TRBJ1-1|TRBD1
CAISAPTGESEAFF
TGTGCCATCAGTGCCCCGACAGGGGAATCTGAAGCTTTCTTT
>NA|TRBV21-1|TRBJ1-6|NA
CASSKEGDREGSPLHF
TGTGCCAGCAGCAAAGAAGGGGACAGGGAAGGTTCACCCCTCCACTTT
>NA|TRBV15|TRBJ2-1|TRBD1
CATSGRQGQQFF
TGTGCCACCAGCGGCAGACAGGGCCAGCAGTTCTTC
>NA|TRBV6-5|TRBJ1-6|NA
CASSYSAVGGSPLHF
TGTGCCAGCAGTTACTCTGCAGTCGGCGGGTCGCCCCTCCACTTT
>NA|TRBV28|TRBJ2-6|TRBD1
CASRPLRGLGANVLTF
TGTGCCAGTAGACCCCTCAGGGGGCTTGGGGCCAACGTCCTGACTTTC
>NA|TRBV2|TRBJ2-7|NA
CASSGYYSYEQYF
TGTGCCAGCAGTGGTTACTACTCCTACGAGCAGTACTTC
>NA|TRBV7-6|TRBJ2-7|TRBD2
CASSIGAGVSYEQYF
TGTGCCAGCAGCATAGGGGCGGGGGTGTCCTACGAGCAGTACTTC
>NA|TRBV14|TRBJ2-7|NA
CASSQGSRSSYEQYF
TGTGCCAGCAGCCAAGGAAGTCGGAGCTCCTACGAGCAGTACTTC
>NA|TRBV29-1|TRBJ2-2|NA
CSVSLPNTGELFF
TGCAGCGTGAGTCTACCGAACACCGGGGAGCTGTTTTTT
>NA|TRBV30|TRBJ1-3|NA
CAWSSGSSGNTIYF
TGTGCCTGGAGTAGCGGTAGCTCTGGAAACACCATATATTTT
>once|TRBV25-1|TRBJ2-7|TRBD1
CASYQDRDHEQYF
TGTGCCAGTTACCAGGACAGGGACCACGAGCAGTACTTC
>few|TRBV9|TRBJ1-2|TRBD1
CASNRDRGSGYTF
TGTGCCAGCAACCGGGACAGAGGGAGTGGCTACACCTTC